The 16 T cell receptor beta chains given below trace back to one sample, sequenced in a study of blood T cells in healthy people across ages. Sample-barcoded 5' priming and a J-beta primer mix drove a second PCR of roughly 6 to 12 cycles. TCRdb called the 5' RACE reads again in MiXCR, with one record for every CDR3 protein. The sample comprises some 700,000 distinct CDR3 sequences, about 42% of which are singletons, and less than 25% rests with the top ten. Input material: blood. The receptor source for this set is a woman aged 60-70 years in good health.

V usage is TRBV20-1 and J usage is TRBJ2-1; 8 bases are shared with TRBD2. The CDR3 is made up of 14 amino acids. The V gene's germline CDR1 is DFQATT and CDR2 SNEGSKA (reference sequence). Losses at the gene ends were 6 bases for V and 4 bases for J; bases not matched to a gene: 8. CDR3 residues: CSASTSGLYNEQFF. In nucleotides, the CDR3 is TGCAGTGCGTCCACTAGCGGCCTTTACAATGAGCAGTTCTTC.

This clonotype was seen ten or more times. The V gene is TRBV5-1, the J gene TRBJ2-7; TRBD1 matches 10 bases. The CDR3 sequence is 14 residues long. V gave up 5 bases and J gave up 2 bases; unmatched junction bases: 4. The germline V gene encodes CDR1 SGHRS and CDR2 YFSETQ. In DNA, the CDR3 is TGCGCCAGCAGATGGGACAGGGGAACCTACGAGCAGTACTTC. Protein product: CASRWDRGTYEQYF. Full variable domain (remainder filled in from reference TRBV5-1 and TRBJ2-7): KAGVTQTPRYLIKTRGQQVTLSCSPISGHRSVSWYQQTPGQGLQFLFEYFSETQRNKGNFPGRFSGRQFSNSRSEMNVSTLELGDSALYLCASRWDRGTYEQYFGPGTRLTVT.

V usage is TRBV5-1 and J usage is TRBJ2-7; D might be TRBD1 (5 bases). Trimming took off 4 bases at V and 2 bases at J, with 16 bases between the two ends. The CDR3 sequence is 15 residues long. The germline V gene has CDR1 SGHRS and CDR2 YFSETQ. The CDR3 loop is CASSTQGVLTYEQYF. The CDR3 DNA reads as TGCGCCAGCAGCACCCAGGGCGTCCTGACCTACGAGCAGTACTTC.

This clonotype has only a few counts. The CDR3 DNA sequence: TGTGCCATCAGTGCCCGGACTAGCGGGGGGGCTCTGAGCTCCTACGAGCAGTACTTC. It translates to CAISARTSGGALSSYEQYF. J is TRBJ2-7 and V is TRBV10-3; 15 bases align to TRBD2. From germline, CDR1 is ENHRY and CDR2 SYGVKD. V shed 4 bases and J 0 bases; nucleotides not matched to a gene: 10. This CDR3 contains 19 residues.

There are a few counts of this clonotype. The chain combines TRBV4-3 with TRBJ1-1, with D tentatively TRBD1 (6 bases). The germline V gene encodes CDR1 LGHNA and CDR2 YSLEER. V lost 0 bases and J 5 bases, leaving 16 bases between the germline ends. CDR3 size: 16 residues. The CDR3 protein is CASSQDQGRTGTEAFF. CDR3 sequence (DNA): TGCGCCAGCAGCCAAGATCAGGGGCGGACCGGGACTGAAGCTTTCTTT.

There are a few counts of this clonotype. The chain links TRBV5-5 to TRBJ1-4; D is ambiguous. Germline CDR1 SGHKS, CDR2 YYEKEE (reference sequence). Trimming removed 5 bases from V and 8 bases from J, with 13 bases in between. CDR3 length equals 13 residues. For the CDR3, the DNA is TGTGCCAGCAGGGCTGCGAGCGACGAAAAACTGTTTTTT. Translation: CASRAASDEKLFF.

This clonotype was seen repeatedly, ten times or more. The rearrangement links TRBV3-1 to TRBJ1-5; D uncertain. The CDR3 totals 13 residues. Germline CDR1 is LGHDT and CDR2 is YNNKEL (reference sequence). Trimming took off 1 base at V and 1 base at J, with 2 bases between the two ends. The DNA for the CDR3 is TGTGCCAGCAGCCAAGGGAGCAATCAGCCCCAGCATTTT. Encoded protein: CASSQGSNQPQHF.

For the CDR3, the DNA is TGCGCCAGCAGCGTAGGGGACTACAATGAGCAGTTCTTC. It is translated as CASSVGDYNEQFF. The chain employs TRBV5-1 and TRBJ2-1; TRBD1 is a possible D gene (5 bases). Trimming pared 4 bases from V and 3 bases from J, leaving 8 bases between. The CDR3 extends over 13 amino acids. Germline CDR1 and CDR2: SGHRS and YFSETQ.

This clonotype has only a few counts. This sequence joins TRBV7-9 and TRBJ2-3; TRBD2 aligns across 10 bases. CDR1 is SEHNR and CDR2 is FQNEAQ in the germline V gene (reference sequence). The CDR3 has 19 amino acids. Losses at the gene ends were 1 base for V and 6 bases for J; bases not matched to a gene: 16. The CDR3 DNA is TGTGCCAGCAGCTTAGGGCGGCTAGCGGGAGATAGTAGAGTTGATACGCAGTATTTT. As protein: CASSLGRLAGDSRVDTQYF.

This chain connects TRBV21-1 to TRBJ2-1; the table's D call of TRBD1 was not tested on the DNA. TRBV21-1 is shown as a pseudogene. The CDR3 sequence is 15 residues long. In nucleotides, the CDR3 is TGTGCCAGCAGCAATAGCGGACTCGGGGCCAATGAGCAGTTCTTC. Translation: CASSNSGLGANEQFF.

In nucleotides, the CDR3 is TGCGCCAGCAGCCAAAGAACAGGGGGCCGTGGAAACACCATATATTTT. It specifies CASSQRTGGRGNTIYF. V and J are TRBV4-3 and TRBJ1-3, with 9 bases matching TRBD1. There are 16 residues in the CDR3. Trimming removed 2 bases from V and 3 bases from J; junction bases left unmatched: 5. The germline V gene has CDR1 LGHNA and CDR2 YSLEER.

A few counts support this clonotype. The chain has TRBV6-1 and TRBJ1-2; 10 nucleotides align to TRBD1. The J segment lost 0 bases and the V segment lost 6 bases, leaving 4 bases of the junction unmatched. CDR3 size: 15 residues. Germline V gene lookup returns CDR1 MNHNS and CDR2 SASEGT. The CDR3 here is CASRPGQGSNYGYTF. As DNA, the CDR3 is TGTGCCAGCAGACCGGGACAGGGGTCTAACTATGGCTACACCTTC.

This clonotype was counted between two and nine times. DNA of the CDR3: TGTGCCAGCAGTTACTCAGCGGGGAGCACAGATACGCAGTATTTT. This sequence encodes CASSYSAGSTDTQYF. This chain joins TRBV6-5 and TRBJ2-3; 7 bases agree with TRBD2. With V trimmed by 0 bases and J by 0 bases, 0 bases remained unmatched. The CDR3 has 15 amino acids. The germline V gene has CDR1 MNHEY and CDR2 SVGAGI.

The rearrangement links TRBV6-1 to TRBJ1-1; 7 bases line up with TRBD1. The CDR3 contains 15 residues. From germline, CDR1 is MNHNS and CDR2 SASEGT. Germline trimming cut 2 bases from V and 2 bases from J; bases unmatched to any gene: 5. CDR3: CASSEWDRINTEAFF. The CDR3 DNA sequence: TGTGCCAGCAGTGAATGGGACAGAATAAACACTGAAGCTTTCTTT.

The chain recombines TRBV18 with TRBJ1-6; TRBD1 might be the D (6 bases). The CDR3 totals 17 residues. From germline, CDR1 is KGHSH and CDR2 LQKENI. V was trimmed by 6 bases and J by 7 bases, leaving 22 bases between them. The CDR3 DNA sequence: TGTGCCAGCTCGGCCAAAGTAGGGGTCCAGGGGAATTCACCCCTCCACTTT. This encodes CASSAKVGVQGNSPLHF.

This clonotype has more than one count but fewer than ten. The chain combines TRBV29-1 with TRBJ1-4, with TRBD1 as a possible D gene (5 bases). This CDR3 is built from 13 residues. From germline, CDR1 is SQVTM and CDR2 ANQGSEA. The V gene lost 4 bases and the J gene lost 5 bases, with 11 bases spanning the gap. Here the CDR3 DNA reads TGCAGCGTTGGGGCCAGGGCGAATGAAAAACTGTTTTTT. Protein: CSVGARANEKLFF.